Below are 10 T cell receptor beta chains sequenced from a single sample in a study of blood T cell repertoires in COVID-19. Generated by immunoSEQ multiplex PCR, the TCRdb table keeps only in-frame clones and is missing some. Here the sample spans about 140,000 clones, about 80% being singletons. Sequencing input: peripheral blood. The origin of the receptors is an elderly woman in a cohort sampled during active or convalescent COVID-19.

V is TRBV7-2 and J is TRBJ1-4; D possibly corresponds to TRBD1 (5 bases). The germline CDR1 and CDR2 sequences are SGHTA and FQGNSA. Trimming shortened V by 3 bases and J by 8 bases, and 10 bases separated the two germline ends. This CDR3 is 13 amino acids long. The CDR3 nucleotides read TGTGCCAGCAGCTTCACGGGGGTCGAAAAACTGTTTTTT. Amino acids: CASSFTGVEKLFF.

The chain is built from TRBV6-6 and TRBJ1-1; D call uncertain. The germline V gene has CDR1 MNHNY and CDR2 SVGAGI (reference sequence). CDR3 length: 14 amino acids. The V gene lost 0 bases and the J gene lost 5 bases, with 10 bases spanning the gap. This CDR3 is CASSYSGPGTEAFF. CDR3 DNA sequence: TGTGCCAGCAGTTACTCGGGCCCTGGGACTGAAGCTTTCTTT.

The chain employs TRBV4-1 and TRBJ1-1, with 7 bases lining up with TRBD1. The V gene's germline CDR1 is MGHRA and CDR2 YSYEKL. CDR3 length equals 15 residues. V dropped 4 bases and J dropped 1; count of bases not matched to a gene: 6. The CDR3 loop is CASSRVQGGNTEAFF. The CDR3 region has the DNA TGCGCCAGCAGCCGAGTCCAGGGGGGGAACACTGAAGCTTTCTTT.

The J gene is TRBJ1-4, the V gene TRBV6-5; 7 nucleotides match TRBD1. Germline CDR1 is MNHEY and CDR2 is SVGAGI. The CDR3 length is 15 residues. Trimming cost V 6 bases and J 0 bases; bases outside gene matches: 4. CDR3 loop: CASRITGATNEKLFF. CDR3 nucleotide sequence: TGTGCCAGCAGAATCACAGGGGCAACTAATGAAAAACTGTTTTTT.

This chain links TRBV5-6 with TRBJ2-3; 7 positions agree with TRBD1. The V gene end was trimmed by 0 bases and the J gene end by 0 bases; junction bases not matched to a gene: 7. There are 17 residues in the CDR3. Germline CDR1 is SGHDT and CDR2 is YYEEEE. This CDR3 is CASSLGLTGISTDTQYF. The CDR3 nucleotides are TGTGCCAGCAGCTTGGGGCTGACAGGGATTAGCACAGATACGCAGTATTTT.

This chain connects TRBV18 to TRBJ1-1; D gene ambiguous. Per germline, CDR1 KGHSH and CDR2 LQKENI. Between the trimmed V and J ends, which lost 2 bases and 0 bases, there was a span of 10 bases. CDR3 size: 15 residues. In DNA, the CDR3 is TGTGCCAGCTCACCATTGAGAGAAATGAACACTGAAGCTTTCTTT. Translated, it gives CASSPLREMNTEAFF.

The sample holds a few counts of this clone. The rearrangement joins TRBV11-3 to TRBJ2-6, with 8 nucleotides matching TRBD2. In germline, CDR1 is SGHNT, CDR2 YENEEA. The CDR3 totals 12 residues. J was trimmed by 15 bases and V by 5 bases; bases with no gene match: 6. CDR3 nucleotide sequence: TGTGCCAGCAGCCCACGGGGGGGTTCCCTGACTTTC. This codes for CASSPRGGSLTF. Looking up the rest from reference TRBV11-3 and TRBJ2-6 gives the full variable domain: EAGVVQSPRYKIIEKKQPVAFWCNPISGHNTLYWYLQNLGQGPELLIRYENEEAVDDSQLPKDRFSAERLKGVDSTLKIQPAELGDSAVYLCASSPRGGSLTFGAGSRLTVL.

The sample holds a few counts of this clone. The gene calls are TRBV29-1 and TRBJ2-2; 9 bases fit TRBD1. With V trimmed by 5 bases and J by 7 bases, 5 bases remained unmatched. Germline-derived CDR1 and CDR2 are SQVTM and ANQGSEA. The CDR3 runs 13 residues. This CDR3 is CSVKADRGGELFF. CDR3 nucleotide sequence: TGCAGCGTTAAAGCGGACAGGGGCGGGGAGCTGTTTTTT.

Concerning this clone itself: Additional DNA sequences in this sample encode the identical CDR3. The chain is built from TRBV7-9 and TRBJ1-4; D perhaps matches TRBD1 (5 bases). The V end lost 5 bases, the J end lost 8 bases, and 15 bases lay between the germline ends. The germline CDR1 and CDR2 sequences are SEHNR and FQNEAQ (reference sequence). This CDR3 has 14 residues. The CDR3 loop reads CASSLRGRDEKLFF. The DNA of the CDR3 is TGTGCCAGCAGCCTACGGGGGAGGGACGAAAAACTGTTTTTT.

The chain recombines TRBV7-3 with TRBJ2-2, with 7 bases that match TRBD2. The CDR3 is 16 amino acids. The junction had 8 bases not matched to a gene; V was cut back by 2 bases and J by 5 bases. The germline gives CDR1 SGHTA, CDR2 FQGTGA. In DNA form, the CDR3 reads TGTGCCAGCAGCTTATCCGGGACTACATATACCGGGGAGCTGTTTTTT. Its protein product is CASSLSGTTYTGELFF.